The rows below give T cell receptor beta chains drawn from one sample of a study of shared T cell receptors in the human thymus. Profiled with immunoSEQ multiplex PCR; TCRdb holds only in-frame clones, not every one. The repertoire holds about 610,000 clones, with approximately 88% as singletons. This sample was also put to use in a study of human thymus T cells.

Material for sequencing was thymocytes. Receptors originate from a boy younger than two with a congenital heart defect. The CDR3 runs from the conserved cysteine through the conserved F or W.

j_call v_call cdr3_aa
TRBJ1-2 TRBV30 CAWSVPWTGTYGYTF
TRBJ2-5 TRBV4-3 CASSQGRGEETQYF
TRBJ1-3 TRBV20-1 CSATSGNTIYF
TRBJ2-1 TRBV6-1 CASSEATGVFYNEQFF
TRBJ2-5 TRBV5-1 CASSSTGLETQYF
TRBJ1-2 TRBV15 CATSRDRDFATLGTF
TRBJ2-7 TRBV2 CASSEQGKGTYEQYF
TRBJ2-5 TRBV11-2 CASSSRGSGETQYF
TRBJ2-6 TRBV5-1 CASSLGDPGQRANVLTF
TRBJ2-5 TRBV13 CASSLHRGTGETQYF
TRBJ2-3 TRBV27 CASSPRDREVPFRTDTQYF
TRBJ2-5 TRBV4-3 CASSQDPFGGTGKKTQYF
TRBJ1-1 TRBV7-2 CASTELSWGVEAFF
TRBJ2-3 TRBV28 CASSLGGTGDSTDTQYF
TRBJ2-2 TRBV2 CASTPGAGELFF
TRBJ2-4 TRBV28 CASSNPGWNIQYF
TRBJ2-1 TRBV27 CASSRDRYNEQLF
TRBJ2-1 TRBV13 CASSPPASGAYNEQFF
TRBJ2-7 TRBV15 CATSREWTGPYYEQYF
TRBJ2-1 TRBV29-1 CSVDPPGGGRPLVF
TRBJ2-3 TRBV7-9 CASRKIAGVGNTQYF
TRBJ2-7 TRBV5-1 CASSPGQGKQYF
TRBJ2-7 TRBV11-2 CASSLDFDRGVYEQYF
TRBJ2-3 TRBV10-3 CAISPGGRDPADTQYF
TRBJ2-1 TRBV14 CASSHPVSREKDEQFF
TRBJ2-7 TRBV27 CASSRDGLAGATF
TRBJ2-7 TRBV10-3 CAISVPSGLIYEQYF
TRBJ1-1 TRBV28 CASIPGQGRSEAFF
TRBJ2-2 TRBV11-2 CASSLGGLGTGELFF
TRBJ1-6 TRBV6-5 CASSYSLTGGDSPLHF
TRBJ1-3 TRBV9 CASSAPDRPSSGNTIYF
TRBJ2-3 TRBV2 CASSGKKRGLLPDTQYF
TRBJ2-3 TRBV2 CASGGSPGTDTQYF
TRBJ2-5 TRBV5-1 CASSLWMTGPFYLQETQYF
TRBJ2-7 TRBV28 CASSSAPKVREVTYEQYF
TRBJ2-3 TRBV9 CASSPGEGSTDTQYF
TRBJ2-1 TRBV4-3 CASSQGSGTEYNEQFF
TRBJ2-2 TRBV5-1 CASSPLKPTPGHPNTGELFF
TRBJ2-1 TRBV7-3 CASSLNPQSREQFF
TRBJ2-5 TRBV4-2 CASSHKAGGPETQYF
TRBJ2-1 TRBV27 CASSLAQRALYNEQFF
TRBJ1-4 TRBV5-6 CASSWKRWDRGEKLFF
TRBJ1-1 TRBV14 CASSRGGERGCAEAFF
TRBJ1-4 TRBV6-1 CASRGAVTNEKLFF
TRBJ1-5 TRBV6-1 CASSEAYRGHQPQHF
TRBJ1-4 TRBV28 CASTLRLGQGALTNEKLFF
TRBJ2-1 TRBV28 CASALNNEQFF
TRBJ1-2 TRBV7-3 CASSIDRLGYGYTF
TRBJ2-7 TRBV5-5 CASSRRVGTGGSYEQYF
TRBJ2-3 TRBV5-1 CASSDGDSSGQYF
TRBJ2-3 TRBV5-1 CASSLPSTDTQYF
TRBJ2-1 TRBV7-2 CASSLGDGDRDRCYNEQFF
TRBJ2-3 TRBV5-8 CASSPDGTSGIRDSTDTQYF
TRBJ2-3 TRBV7-9 CASSLDRLARTDTQYF
TRBJ2-3 TRBV7-2 CASSLEASGVSTDTQYF
TRBJ2-7 TRBV4-3 CASSQDPWGREQYF
TRBJ2-7 TRBV7-2 CASSLPGYEQYF
TRBJ1-1 TRBV9 CASSVGGFNTEAFF
TRBJ2-7 TRBV5-6 CASSLGDRDPYEQYF
. TRBV30 CAWRTSGLYEQYF